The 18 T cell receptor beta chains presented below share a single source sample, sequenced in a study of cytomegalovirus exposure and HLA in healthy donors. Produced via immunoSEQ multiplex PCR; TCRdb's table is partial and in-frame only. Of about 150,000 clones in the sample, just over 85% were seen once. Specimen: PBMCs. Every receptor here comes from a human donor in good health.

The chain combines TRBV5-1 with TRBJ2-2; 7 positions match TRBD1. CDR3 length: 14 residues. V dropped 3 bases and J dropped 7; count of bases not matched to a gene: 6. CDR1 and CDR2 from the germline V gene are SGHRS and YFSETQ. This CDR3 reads CASSSTGDVGELFF. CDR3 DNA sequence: TGCGCCAGCAGCTCTACAGGGGACGTCGGGGAGCTGTTTTTT. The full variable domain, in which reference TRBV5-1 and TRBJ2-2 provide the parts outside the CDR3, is KAGVTQTPRYLIKTRGQQVTLSCSPISGHRSVSWYQQTPGQGLQFLFEYFSETQRNKGNFPGRFSGRQFSNSRSEMNVSTLELGDSALYLCASSSTGDVGELFFGEGSRLTVL.

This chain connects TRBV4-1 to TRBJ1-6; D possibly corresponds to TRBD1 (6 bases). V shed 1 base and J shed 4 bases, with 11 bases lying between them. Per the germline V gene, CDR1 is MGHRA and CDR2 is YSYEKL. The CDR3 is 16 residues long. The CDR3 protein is CASSQVLRGYNSPLHF. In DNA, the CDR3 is TGCGCCAGCAGCCAAGTCTTGAGGGGGTATAATTCACCCCTCCACTTT.

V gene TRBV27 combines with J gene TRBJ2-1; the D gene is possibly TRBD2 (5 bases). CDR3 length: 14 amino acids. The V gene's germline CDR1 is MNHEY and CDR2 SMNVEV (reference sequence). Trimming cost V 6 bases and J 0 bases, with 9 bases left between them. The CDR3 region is CASRDFSSYNEQFF. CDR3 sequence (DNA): TGTGCCAGCAGGGACTTTAGCTCCTACAATGAGCAGTTCTTC.

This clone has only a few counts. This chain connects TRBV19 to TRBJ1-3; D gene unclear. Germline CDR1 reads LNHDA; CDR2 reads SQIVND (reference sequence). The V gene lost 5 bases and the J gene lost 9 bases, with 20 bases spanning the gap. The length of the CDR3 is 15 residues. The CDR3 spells CASSAAESVRSTIYF. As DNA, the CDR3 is TGTGCCAGTAGTGCGGCAGAATCGGTTAGGAGCACCATATATTTT.

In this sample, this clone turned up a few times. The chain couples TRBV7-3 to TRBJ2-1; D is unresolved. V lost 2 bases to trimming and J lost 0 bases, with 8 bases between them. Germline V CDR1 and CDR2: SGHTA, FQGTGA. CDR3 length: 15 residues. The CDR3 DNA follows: TGTGCCAGCAGCTTAGGGCCCAGCTCCTACAATGAGCAGTTCTTC. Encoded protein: CASSLGPSSYNEQFF.

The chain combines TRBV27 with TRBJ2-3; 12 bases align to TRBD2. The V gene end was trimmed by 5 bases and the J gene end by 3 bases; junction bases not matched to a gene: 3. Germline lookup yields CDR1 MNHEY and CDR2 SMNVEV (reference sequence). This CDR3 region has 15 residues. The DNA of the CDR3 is TGTGCCAGCAGTCTGACTAGCGGGAGTACAGATACGCAGTATTTT. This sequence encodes CASSLTSGSTDTQYF.

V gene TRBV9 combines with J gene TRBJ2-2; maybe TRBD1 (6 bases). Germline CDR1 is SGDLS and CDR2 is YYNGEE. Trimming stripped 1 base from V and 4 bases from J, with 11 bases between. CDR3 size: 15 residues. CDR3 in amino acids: CASSVSQGITGELFF. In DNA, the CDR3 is TGTGCCAGCAGCGTAAGTCAGGGGATCACCGGGGAGCTGTTTTTT.

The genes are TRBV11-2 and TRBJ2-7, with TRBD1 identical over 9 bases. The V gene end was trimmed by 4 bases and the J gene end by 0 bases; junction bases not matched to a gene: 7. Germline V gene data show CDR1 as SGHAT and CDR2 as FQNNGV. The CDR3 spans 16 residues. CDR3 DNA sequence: TGTGCCAGCAGCTCAGCTGCGGGACAGGGCTCCTACGAGCAGTACTTC. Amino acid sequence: CASSSAAGQGSYEQYF. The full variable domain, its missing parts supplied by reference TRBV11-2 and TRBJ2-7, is EAGVAQSPRYKIIEKRQSVAFWCNPISGHATLYWYQQILGQGPKLLIQFQNNGVVDDSQLPKDRFSAERLKGVDSTLKIQPAKLEDSAVYLCASSSAAGQGSYEQYFGPGTRLTVT.

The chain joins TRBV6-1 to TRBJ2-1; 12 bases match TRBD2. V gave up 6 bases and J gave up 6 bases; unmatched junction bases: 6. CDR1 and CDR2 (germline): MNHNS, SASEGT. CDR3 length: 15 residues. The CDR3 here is CASRSLAGGPNEQFF. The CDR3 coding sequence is TGTGCCAGCAGATCGCTAGCGGGAGGGCCCAATGAGCAGTTCTTC.

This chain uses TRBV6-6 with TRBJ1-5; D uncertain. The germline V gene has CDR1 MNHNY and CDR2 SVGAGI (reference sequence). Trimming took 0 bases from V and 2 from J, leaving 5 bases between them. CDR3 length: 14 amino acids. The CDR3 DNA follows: TGTGCCAGCAGTTACTCGGCAGGCAATCAGCCCCAGCATTTT. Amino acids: CASSYSAGNQPQHF.

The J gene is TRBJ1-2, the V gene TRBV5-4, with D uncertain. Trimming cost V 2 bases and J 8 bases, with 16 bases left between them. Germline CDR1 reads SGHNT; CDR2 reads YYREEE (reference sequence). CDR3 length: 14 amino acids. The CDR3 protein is CASSFPAAGIGYTF. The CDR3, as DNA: TGTGCCAGCAGCTTCCCCGCAGCGGGGATCGGCTACACCTTC.

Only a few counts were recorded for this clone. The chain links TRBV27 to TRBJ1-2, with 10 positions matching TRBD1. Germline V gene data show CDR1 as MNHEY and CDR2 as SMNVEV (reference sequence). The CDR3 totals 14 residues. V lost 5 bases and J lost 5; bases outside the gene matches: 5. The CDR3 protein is CASSPSGQGYGYTF. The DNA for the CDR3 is TGTGCCAGCAGTCCGTCGGGACAGGGGTATGGCTACACCTTC.

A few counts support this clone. DNA of the CDR3: TGTGCCAGTACCGATAGAGTGGCCAGGGGATATCAGCCCCAGCATTTT. The encoded protein is CASTDRVARGYQPQHF. The V call is TRBV19, the J call TRBJ1-5; tentatively, D is TRBD1 (6 bases). Germline CDR1 LNHDA, CDR2 SQIVND (reference sequence). V was clipped by 7 bases and J by 5 bases, with 21 bases between them. CDR3 length equals 16 residues.

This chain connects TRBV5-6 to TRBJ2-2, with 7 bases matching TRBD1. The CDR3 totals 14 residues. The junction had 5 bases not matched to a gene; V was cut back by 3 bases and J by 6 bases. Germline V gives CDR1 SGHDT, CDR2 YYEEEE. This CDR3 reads CASSSTGRAGELFF. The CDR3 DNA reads TGTGCCAGCAGCTCGACAGGGCGCGCCGGGGAGCTGTTTTTT.

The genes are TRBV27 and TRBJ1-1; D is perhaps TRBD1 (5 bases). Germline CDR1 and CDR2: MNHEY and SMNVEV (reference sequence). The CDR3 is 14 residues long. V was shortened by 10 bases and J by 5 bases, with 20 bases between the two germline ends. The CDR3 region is CATLSRAGRTEAFF. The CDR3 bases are TGTGCCACCTTAAGTAGGGCAGGGAGGACTGAAGCTTTCTTT.

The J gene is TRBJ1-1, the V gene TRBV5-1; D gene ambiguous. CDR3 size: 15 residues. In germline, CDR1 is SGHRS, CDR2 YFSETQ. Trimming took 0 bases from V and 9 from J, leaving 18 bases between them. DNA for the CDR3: TGCGCCAGCAGCTTGGTCCCCCTGTACGAGGGAAAAGCTTTCTTT. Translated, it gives CASSLVPLYEGKAFF.

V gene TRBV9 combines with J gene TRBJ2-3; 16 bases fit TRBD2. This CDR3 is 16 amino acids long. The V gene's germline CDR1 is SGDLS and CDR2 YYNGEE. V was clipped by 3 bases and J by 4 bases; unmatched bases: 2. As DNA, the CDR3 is TGTGCCAGCAGCGATGGGACTAGCGGGGGGGCAGATACGCAGTATTTT. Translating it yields CASSDGTSGGADTQYF.

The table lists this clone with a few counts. This CDR3 reads CASRPGTSGRQQFF. In DNA, the CDR3 is TGTGCCAGCAGGCCTGGGACTAGCGGGAGGCAGCAGTTCTTC. The rearrangement links TRBV6-5 to TRBJ2-1; 15 bases map to TRBD2. CDR1 and CDR2 (germline): MNHEY, SVGAGI. This CDR3 has 14 residues. With V trimmed by 6 bases and J by 11 bases, 5 bases remained unmatched.